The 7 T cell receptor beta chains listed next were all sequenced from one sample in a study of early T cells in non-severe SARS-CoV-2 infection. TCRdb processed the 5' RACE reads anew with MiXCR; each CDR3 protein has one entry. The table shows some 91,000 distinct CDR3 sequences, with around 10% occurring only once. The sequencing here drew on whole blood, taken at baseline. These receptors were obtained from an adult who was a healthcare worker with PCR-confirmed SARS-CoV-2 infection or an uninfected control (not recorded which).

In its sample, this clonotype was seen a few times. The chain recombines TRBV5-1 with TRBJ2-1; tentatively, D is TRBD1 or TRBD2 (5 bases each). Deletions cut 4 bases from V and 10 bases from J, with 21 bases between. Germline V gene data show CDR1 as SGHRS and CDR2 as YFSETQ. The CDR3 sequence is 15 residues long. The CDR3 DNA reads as TGCGCCAGCAGCAGTACAGGTGGTGGGGACCGAGAGCAGTTCTTC. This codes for CASSSTGGGDREQFF.

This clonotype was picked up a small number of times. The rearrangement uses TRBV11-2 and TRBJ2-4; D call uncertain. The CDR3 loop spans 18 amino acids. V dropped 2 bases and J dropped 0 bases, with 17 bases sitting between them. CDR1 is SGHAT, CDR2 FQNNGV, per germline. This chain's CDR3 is CASSLPRRHLGAKNIQYF. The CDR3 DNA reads TGTGCCAGCAGCTTACCCAGACGTCACTTGGGAGCCAAAAACATTCAGTACTTC. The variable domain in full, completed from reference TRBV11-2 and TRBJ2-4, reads EAGVAQSPRYKIIEKRQSVAFWCNPISGHATLYWYQQILGQGPKLLIQFQNNGVVDDSQLPKDRFSAERLKGVDSTLKIQPAKLEDSAVYLCASSLPRRHLGAKNIQYFGAGTRLSVL.

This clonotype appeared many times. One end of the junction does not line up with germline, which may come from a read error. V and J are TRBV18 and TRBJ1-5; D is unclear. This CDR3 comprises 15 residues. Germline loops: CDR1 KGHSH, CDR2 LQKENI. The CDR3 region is CASSPPDLATQPQHF. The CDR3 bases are TGCGCCAGCTCACCACCCGATTTAGCGACACAGCCCCAGCATTTT.

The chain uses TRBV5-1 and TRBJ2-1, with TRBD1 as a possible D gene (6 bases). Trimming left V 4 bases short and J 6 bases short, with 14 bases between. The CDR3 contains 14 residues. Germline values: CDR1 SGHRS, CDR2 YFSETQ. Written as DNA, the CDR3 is TGCGCCAGCAGCCCGTCAGGGGCCCGCAATGAGCAGTTCTTC. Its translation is CASSPSGARNEQFF.

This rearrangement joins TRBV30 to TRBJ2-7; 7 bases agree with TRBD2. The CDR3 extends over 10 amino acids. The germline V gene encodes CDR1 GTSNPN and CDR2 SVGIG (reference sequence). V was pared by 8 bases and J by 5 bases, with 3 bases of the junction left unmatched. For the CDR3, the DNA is TGTGCCGGGGGGGACCACGAGCAGTACTTC. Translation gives CAGGDHEQYF.

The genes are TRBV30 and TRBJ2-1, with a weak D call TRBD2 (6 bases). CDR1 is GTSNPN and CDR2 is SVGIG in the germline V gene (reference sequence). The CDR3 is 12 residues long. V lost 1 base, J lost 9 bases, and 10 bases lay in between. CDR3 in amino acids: CAWSGLESEQFF. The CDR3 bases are TGTGCCTGGAGTGGACTAGAGAGTGAGCAGTTCTTC.

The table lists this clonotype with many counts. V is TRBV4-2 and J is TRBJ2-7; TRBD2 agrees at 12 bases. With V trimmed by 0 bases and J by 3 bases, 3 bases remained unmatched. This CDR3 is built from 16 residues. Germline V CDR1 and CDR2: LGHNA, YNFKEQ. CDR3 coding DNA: TGTGCCAGCAGCCAAGAGGCTAGCGGGGGGGTCTACGAGCAGTACTTC. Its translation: CASSQEASGGVYEQYF.